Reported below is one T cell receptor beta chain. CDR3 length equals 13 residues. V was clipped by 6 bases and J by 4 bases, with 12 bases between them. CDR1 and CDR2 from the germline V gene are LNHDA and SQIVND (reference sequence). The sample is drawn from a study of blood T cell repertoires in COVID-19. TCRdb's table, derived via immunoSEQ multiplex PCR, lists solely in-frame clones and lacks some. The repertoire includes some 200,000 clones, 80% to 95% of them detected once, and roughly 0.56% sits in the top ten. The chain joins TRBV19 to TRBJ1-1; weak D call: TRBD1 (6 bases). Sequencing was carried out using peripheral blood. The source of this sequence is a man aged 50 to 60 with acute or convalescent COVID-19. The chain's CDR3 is CASRSTGTTEAFF. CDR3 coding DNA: TGTGCCAGTAGAAGTACAGGGACCACTGAAGCTTTCTTT. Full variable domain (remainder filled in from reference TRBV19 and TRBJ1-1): DGGITQSPKYLFRKEGQNVTLSCEQNLNHDAMYWYRQDPGQGLRLIYYSQIVNDFQKGDIAEGYSVSREKKESFPLTVTSAQKNPTAFYLCASRSTGTTEAFFGQGTRLTVV.